The 18 T cell receptor beta chains presented below share a single source sample, sequenced in a study of CD8 T cells in Susac syndrome. Random hexamers served to reverse transcribe roughly 0.5 to 1 ug RNA. TCRdb called the immunoSEQ multiplex PCR reads again in MiXCR, with one record for every CDR3 protein. Of fewer than 200,000 distinct CDR3 sequences in the sample, 85% to 95% were seen once. The sequencing input was CD8+ T cells from PBMCs. Source of these receptors: a human donor with multiple sclerosis.

The gene calls are TRBV27 and TRBJ1-2, with D possibly being TRBD1 (6 bases). The germline V gene has CDR1 MNHEY and CDR2 SMNVEV (reference sequence). Trimming took 8 bases from V and 4 from J, leaving 17 bases between them. The CDR3 loop spans 14 amino acids. Here the CDR3 reads CASGVPGHIYGYTF. CDR3 DNA: TGTGCCAGCGGAGTACCGGGACACATCTATGGCTACACCTTC.

This chain uses TRBV20-1 with TRBJ1-2, with 7 bases lining up with TRBD1. Per germline, CDR1 DFQATT and CDR2 SNEGSKA (reference sequence). Unmatched junction bases numbered 11, after V lost 0 bases and J lost 7 bases. The CDR3 sequence is 15 residues long. The DNA of the CDR3 is TGCAGTGCTAGAGATCGCTACAGGGGAGTTGGTGGCTACACCTTC. Translation: CSARDRYRGVGGYTF.

The genes are TRBV2 and TRBJ2-7, with TRBD1 as a possible D gene (6 bases). Germline V gene lookup returns CDR1 SNHLY and CDR2 FYNNEI. V lost 8 bases and J lost 5, with 16 bases in between. There are 13 residues in the CDR3. This chain's CDR3 is CASYGTLKDEQYF. The DNA for the CDR3 is TGTGCCAGCTACGGGACATTAAAGGACGAGCAGTACTTC.

The chain recombines TRBV2 with TRBJ2-4; 8 bases align to TRBD1. CDR1 is SNHLY, CDR2 FYNNEI, per germline. CDR3 length: 15 residues. V lost 2 bases and J lost 6; bases outside the gene matches: 6. The CDR3 nucleotides read TGTGCCAGCAGTGAACCGGACAGGGTGGGAAACATTCAGTACTTC. It encodes CASSEPDRVGNIQYF.

This chain connects TRBV29-1 to TRBJ1-4; 9 bases match TRBD1. J lost 7 bases, V lost 6 bases, and 9 bases had no gene match. Germline loops: CDR1 SQVTM, CDR2 ANQGSEA. The CDR3 totals 14 residues. CDR3: CSVPGQGQGEKLFF. The CDR3, as DNA: TGCAGCGTCCCGGGACAGGGACAAGGTGAAAAACTGTTTTTT.

The chain is built from TRBV3-1 and TRBJ2-4; 12 bases are a match to TRBD2. V trimming: 3 bases; J trimming: 0 bases; junction bases outside the gene matches: 6. The CDR3 is 18 amino acids. CDR1 and CDR2 (germline): LGHDT, YNNKEL (reference sequence). The CDR3 sequence is CASSQAGLAGIAKNIQYF. The CDR3 DNA sequence: TGTGCCAGCAGCCAGGCCGGACTAGCGGGAATAGCCAAAAACATTCAGTACTTC.

The J gene is TRBJ1-1, the V gene TRBV10-3; D is uncertain. Deletions cut 6 bases from V and 1 base from J, with 6 bases between. Germline loops: CDR1 ENHRY, CDR2 SYGVKD. The CDR3 length is 12 residues. The CDR3 here is CAIRDGNTEAFF. CDR3 sequence (DNA): TGTGCCATCAGGGACGGGAACACTGAAGCTTTCTTT.

This clonotype was counted once. The chain is built from TRBV10-3 and TRBJ2-1; tentative D call: TRBD1 (5 bases). Germline-derived CDR1 and CDR2 are ENHRY and SYGVKD. Between the trimmed V and J ends, which lost 0 bases and 0 bases, there was a span of 9 bases. The CDR3 has 16 amino acids. This CDR3 reads CAISESRGSSYNEQFF. The CDR3 bases are TGTGCCATCAGTGAGTCTAGGGGTAGCTCCTACAATGAGCAGTTCTTC.

This sequence joins TRBV27 and TRBJ2-7; 9 positions agree with TRBD1. The CDR3 loop spans 14 amino acids. Per germline, CDR1 MNHEY and CDR2 SMNVEV (reference sequence). V was clipped by 3 bases and J by 5 bases; unmatched bases: 5. The CDR3 nucleotides read TGTGCCAGCAGTTTCGACAGGGGGACCCACGAGCAGTACTTC. Protein: CASSFDRGTHEQYF.

The chain combines TRBV29-1 with TRBJ1-1, with TRBD1 as a possible D gene (5 bases). The V end lost 4 bases, the J end lost 4 bases, and 13 bases lay between the germline ends. This CDR3 spans 13 amino acids. CDR1 and CDR2 (germline): SQVTM, ANQGSEA. CDR3 DNA: TGCAGCGTTGGGGGGGAGGCGGTCACTGAAGCTTTCTTT. This sequence encodes CSVGGEAVTEAFF. The whole variable domain, filled in from reference TRBV29-1 and TRBJ1-1, reads SAVISQKPSRDICQRGTSLTIQCQVDSQVTMMFWYRQQPGQSLTLIATANQGSEATYESGFVIDKFPISRPNLTFSTLTVSNMSPEDSSIYLCSVGGEAVTEAFFGQGTRLTVV.

This chain links TRBV25-1 with TRBJ2-1; D might be TRBD2 (5 bases). Deletions cut 3 bases from V and 0 bases from J, with 12 bases between. Germline CDR1 MGHDK, CDR2 SYGVNS. The CDR3 runs to 16 residues. As DNA, the CDR3 is TGTGCCAGCAGTGATAGAGGGAATCCCTCCTACAATGAGCAGTTCTTC. Its translation is CASSDRGNPSYNEQFF.

The rearrangement joins TRBV28 to TRBJ2-3; 9 bases line up with TRBD2. The CDR3 sequence is 16 residues long. V shed 6 bases and J 4 bases; nucleotides not matched to a gene: 11. Germline V lookup: CDR1 MDHEN, CDR2 SYDVKM. CDR3 sequence (DNA): TGTGCCAGCAGGCGATGGGCTAGCGGGACCCCAGATACGCAGTATTTT. Translated: CASRRWASGTPDTQYF.

This chain joins TRBV2 and TRBJ2-2; 8 bases match TRBD2. The CDR3 runs to 13 residues. V was clipped by 8 bases and J by 5 bases; unmatched bases: 4. Germline-derived CDR1 and CDR2 are SNHLY and FYNNEI. CDR3 sequence (DNA): TGTGCCAGCGAGCGGGGGCGTACCGGGGAGCTGTTTTTT. Translated, it gives CASERGRTGELFF.

J is TRBJ2-3 and V is TRBV5-4; the D is unclear. Trimming removed 2 bases at V and 2 bases at J, with 9 bases between. The CDR3 runs 14 residues. The V gene's germline CDR1 is SGHNT and CDR2 YYREEE (reference sequence). In nucleotides, the CDR3 is TGTGCCAGCAGCTTCGGCAGGTACACAGATACGCAGTATTTT. Residues: CASSFGRYTDTQYF. The whole variable domain, remainder taken from reference TRBV5-4 and TRBJ2-3, is ETGVTQSPTHLIKTRGQQVTLRCSSQSGHNTVSWYQQALGQGPQFIFQYYREEENGRGNFPPRFSGLQFPNYSSELNVNALELDDSALYLCASSFGRYTDTQYFGPGTRLTVL.

The V gene is TRBV4-2, the J gene TRBJ1-5; 10 nucleotides agree with TRBD1. CDR3 size: 16 residues. Germline CDR1 reads LGHNA; CDR2 reads YNFKEQ. With 4 bases clipped from V and 7 bases from J, the junction kept 10 bases outside the gene matches. The DNA of the CDR3 is TGTGCCAGCAGCCGAACCGGGACAGGGGACTCCCAGCCCCAGCATTTT. This codes for CASSRTGTGDSQPQHF.

V is TRBV27 and J is TRBJ2-7, with TRBD1 identical over 11 bases. V lost 4 bases to trimming and J lost 1 base; unmatched junction nucleotides: 3. The CDR3 is 15 amino acids. Germline CDR1 MNHEY, CDR2 SMNVEV (reference sequence). The CDR3 DNA is TGTGCCAGCAGTTATGGGACAGGGGGATCCTACGAGCAGTACTTC. Protein product: CASSYGTGGSYEQYF.

The chain combines TRBV2 with TRBJ2-1; a possible D gene is TRBD2 (5 bases). V was pared by 2 bases and J by 3 bases, with 14 bases between. The V gene's germline CDR1 is SNHLY and CDR2 FYNNEI. The CDR3 runs 16 residues. CDR3 in amino acids: CASSESGWGGYNEQFF. The CDR3 region has the DNA TGTGCCAGCAGTGAATCGGGGTGGGGTGGCTACAATGAGCAGTTCTTC.

The chain recombines TRBV30 with TRBJ2-5; 7 bases map to TRBD1. Germline V CDR1 and CDR2: GTSNPN, SVGIG (reference sequence). The CDR3 is 13 residues long. The V and J ends lost 4 bases and 5 bases, in that order; junction bases with no gene match: 7. In DNA form, the CDR3 reads TGTGCCTGGAACACAGGGGTATGGGAGACCCAGTACTTC. This sequence encodes CAWNTGVWETQYF.